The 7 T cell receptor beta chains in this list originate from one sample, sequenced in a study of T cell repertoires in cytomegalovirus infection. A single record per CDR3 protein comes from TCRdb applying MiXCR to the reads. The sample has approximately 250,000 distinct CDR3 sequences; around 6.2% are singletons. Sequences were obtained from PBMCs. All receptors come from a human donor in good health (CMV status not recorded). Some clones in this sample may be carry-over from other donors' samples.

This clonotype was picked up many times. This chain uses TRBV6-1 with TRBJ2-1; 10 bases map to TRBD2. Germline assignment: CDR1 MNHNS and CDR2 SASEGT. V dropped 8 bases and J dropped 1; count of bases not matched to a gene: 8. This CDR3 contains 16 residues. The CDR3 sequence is CASAASGGGSYNEQFF. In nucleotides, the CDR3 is TGTGCCAGCGCGGCTAGCGGGGGTGGTTCCTACAATGAGCAGTTCTTC.

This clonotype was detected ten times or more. The CDR3 loop is CASSQEQGAVYEQYF. The CDR3 DNA reads TGCGCCAGCAGCCAAGAACAGGGGGCAGTTTACGAGCAGTACTTC. This chain connects TRBV4-1 to TRBJ2-7; TRBD1 agrees at 9 bases. The length of the CDR3 is 15 residues. J gave up 4 bases and V 0 bases, and 4 bases lay outside the gene matches. Germline CDR1 MGHRA, CDR2 YSYEKL.

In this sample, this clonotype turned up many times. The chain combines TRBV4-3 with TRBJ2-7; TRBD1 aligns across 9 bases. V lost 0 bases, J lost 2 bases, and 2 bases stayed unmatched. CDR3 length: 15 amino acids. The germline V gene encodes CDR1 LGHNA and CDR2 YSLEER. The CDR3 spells CASSQETGGTYEQYF. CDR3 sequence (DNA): TGCGCCAGCAGCCAAGAGACAGGGGGAACCTACGAGCAGTACTTC.

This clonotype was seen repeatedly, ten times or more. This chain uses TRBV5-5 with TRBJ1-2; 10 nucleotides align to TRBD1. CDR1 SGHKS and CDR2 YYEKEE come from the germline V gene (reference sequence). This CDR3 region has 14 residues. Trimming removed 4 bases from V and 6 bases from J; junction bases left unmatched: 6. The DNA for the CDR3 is TGTGCCAGCAGCCGGGACAGGGGAGGAGATGGCTACACCTTC. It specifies CASSRDRGGDGYTF.

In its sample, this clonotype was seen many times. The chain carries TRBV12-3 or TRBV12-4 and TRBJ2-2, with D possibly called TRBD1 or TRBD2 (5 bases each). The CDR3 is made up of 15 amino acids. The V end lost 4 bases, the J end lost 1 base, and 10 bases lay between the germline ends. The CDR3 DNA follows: TGTGCCAGCAGTTCGTGGGGGTGGAACACCGGGGAGCTGTTTTTT. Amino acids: CASSSWGWNTGELFF.

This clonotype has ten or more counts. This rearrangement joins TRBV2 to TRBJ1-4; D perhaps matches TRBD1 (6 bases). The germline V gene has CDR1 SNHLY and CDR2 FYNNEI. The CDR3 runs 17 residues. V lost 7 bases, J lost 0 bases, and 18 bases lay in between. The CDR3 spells CASTTGHRVATNEKLFF. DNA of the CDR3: TGTGCCAGCACTACGGGACACCGAGTTGCAACTAATGAAAAACTGTTTTTT. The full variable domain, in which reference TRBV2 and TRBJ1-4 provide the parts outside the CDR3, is EPEVTQTPSHQVTQMGQEVILRCVPISNHLYFYWYRQILGQKVEFLVSFYNNEISEKSEIFDDQFSVERPDGSNFTLKIRSTKLEDSAMYFCASTTGHRVATNEKLFFGSGTQLSVL.

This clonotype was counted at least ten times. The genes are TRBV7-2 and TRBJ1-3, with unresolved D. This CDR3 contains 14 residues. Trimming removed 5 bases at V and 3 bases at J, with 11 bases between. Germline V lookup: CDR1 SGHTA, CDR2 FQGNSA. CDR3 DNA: TGTGCCAGCAGCCCCCAAGTCCTTGGAAACACCATATATTTT. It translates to CASSPQVLGNTIYF.